The 8 T cell receptor beta chains below all came from one sample that was sequenced in a study of siplizumab effects on memory and regulatory T cells. The repertoire was sequenced with immunoSEQ multiplex PCR; TCRdb's copy has only in-frame clones and lacks some. Here the sample spans roughly 56,000 clones, about 98% being singletons. The specimen sequenced was naive CD8+ T cells sorted from blood. Receptors originate from a human donor in good health.

This chain uses TRBV5-6 with TRBJ2-1; D is perhaps TRBD2 (6 bases). CDR3 length: 14 amino acids. Germline V gives CDR1 SGHDT, CDR2 YYEEEE. Trimming cost V 4 bases and J 5 bases, with 13 bases left between them. CDR3: CASSARELDNEQFF. The CDR3 coding sequence is TGTGCCAGCAGCGCACGGGAGCTGGACAATGAGCAGTTCTTC.

J is TRBJ1-1 and V is TRBV2; D remains ambiguous. V was trimmed by 4 bases and J by 0 bases, leaving 9 bases between them. Per the germline V gene, CDR1 is SNHLY and CDR2 is FYNNEI. The CDR3 runs 14 residues. DNA of the CDR3: TGTGCCAGCAGTGTATCGGGGATGAACACTGAAGCTTTCTTT. It is translated as CASSVSGMNTEAFF.

The chain links TRBV6-5 to TRBJ1-2, with 9 bases that match TRBD1. Unmatched junction bases numbered 9, after V lost 5 bases and J lost 5 bases. The CDR3 sequence is 15 residues long. Germline V gene lookup returns CDR1 MNHEY and CDR2 SVGAGI. Here the CDR3 reads CASSQPGQGSYGYTF. CDR3 nucleotides: TGTGCCAGCAGTCAACCGGGACAGGGATCTTATGGCTACACCTTC.

This clone has just one count. The chain employs TRBV7-3 and TRBJ2-1, with no clear D. There are 11 residues in the CDR3. Germline V lookup: CDR1 SGHTA, CDR2 FQGTGA. The V end was cut by 2 bases, the J end by 13 bases, with 9 bases between. CDR3 coding DNA: TGTGCCAGCAGCTTAGATTCCGAACAGTTCTTC. It specifies CASSLDSEQFF.

The gene calls are TRBV5-1 and TRBJ2-7; weak D call: TRBD1 (6 bases). The CDR3 spans 12 residues. V shed 3 bases and J shed 5 bases, with 9 bases lying between them. Germline V CDR1 and CDR2: SGHRS, YFSETQ. The CDR3 DNA is TGCGCCAGCAGCTCAACAGGGAACGAGCAGTACTTC. Residues: CASSSTGNEQYF.

The rearrangement links TRBV12-5 to TRBJ2-7, with 8 positions matching TRBD1. This CDR3 contains 16 residues. Germline loops: CDR1 LGHNT, CDR2 FRNRAP. The J segment lost 2 bases and the V segment lost 2 bases, leaving 8 bases of the junction unmatched. In DNA form, the CDR3 reads TGTGCTAGTGGTTTGACTCCCGGGACAGGCCCCTACGAGCAGTACTTC. Its protein product is CASGLTPGTGPYEQYF. Together with reference TRBV12-5 and TRBJ2-7, the CDR3 gives the full variable domain: DARVTQTPRHKVTEMGQEVTMRCQPILGHNTVFWYRQTMMQGLELLAYFRNRAPLDDSGMPKDRFSAEMPDATLATLKIQPSEPRDSAVYFCASGLTPGTGPYEQYFGPGTRLTVT.

The chain has TRBV27 and TRBJ2-2; D uncertain. Trimming stripped 5 bases from V and 0 bases from J, with 10 bases between. CDR3 length equals 15 residues. Germline CDR1 is MNHEY and CDR2 is SMNVEV (reference sequence). As DNA, the CDR3 is TGTGCCAGCAGTCCTTGGACGGCGAACACCGGGGAGCTGTTTTTT. Residues: CASSPWTANTGELFF.

The rearrangement links TRBV30 to TRBJ2-3; D may be TRBD2 (6 bases). This CDR3 is built from 14 residues. CDR1 is GTSNPN and CDR2 is SVGIG in the germline V gene (reference sequence). Trimming left V 0 bases short and J 6 bases short, with 13 bases between. The CDR3 is CAWSVIREMDTQYF. The CDR3 DNA follows: TGTGCCTGGAGTGTAATACGGGAGATGGATACGCAGTATTTT. Supplemented by reference TRBV30 and TRBJ2-3, the full variable domain reads SQTIHQWPATLVQPVGSPLSLECTVEGTSNPNLYWYRQAAGRGLQLLFYSVGIGQISSEVPQNLSASRPQDRQFILSSKKLLLSDSGFYLCAWSVIREMDTQYFGPGTRLTVL.